Reported below is one TCR beta chain. The table lists this clonotype with a few counts. It lacks a known antigen. Base qualities are not recorded, but no much larger clone differs from it by a single base. The data originate from a study of T-cell memory formation after mild COVID-19 (dated by TCRdb to the early 2020s). For the wider study: TCR sequence clusters from the two donors were found to be largely donor specific. In two donors, T-cell clones that expanded and contracted after mild COVID-19 were tracked by sequencing TCRalpha and TCRbeta repertoires over time. Two young, previously healthy adult volunteers made up the cohort, one male and one female.

PBMCs were isolated by Ficoll-Paque density gradient centrifugation. The germline V gene encodes CDR1 SGHVS and CDR2 FNYEAQ. For this chain, trimming is 1 base at the V end and 3 bases at the J end, and the number of junction bases without a gene match is 4. Including the terminal cysteine and phenylalanine, the CDR3 comprises 15 residues. The read is trimmed to its CDR3 DNA, 45 bases read in frame from base 1. Results and caveats for the whole study, not just this receptor: The second-wave clones that peaked on day 37 were not confirmed to be SARS-CoV-2 specific. Clones that contracted from day 15 to 85 showed balanced CD4/CD8 phenotypes, whereas a second wave of clones that expanded from day 15 to 37 leaned towards CD4+. The detection of some responding clones in pre-infection memory suggests that pre-existing cross-reactive memory T cells joined the SARS-CoV-2 response. Contracting CD4+ clones were found mainly in CM and EM memory subsets, while CD8+ clones were enriched in EMRA. The study covered only a couple of mild cases, and larger cohorts including severe cases with pre-infection samples were considered necessary.

For sequencing, an Illumina NovaSeq 6000 was employed. TCRalpha and TCRbeta cDNA libraries were built by 5'RACE with constant-segment primers, adding sample barcodes and unique molecular identifiers. RNA was extracted from every sample with Trizol reagent. Library amplification was performed in two PCR steps, and a second sample barcode and Illumina TruSeq adapters were introduced in the second step. The libraries were sequenced on an Illumina NovaSeq using 2 x 150 bp paired-end reads. On the authors' methods: The reads were demultiplexed and collapsed into UMI-guided consensus sequences using migec v1.2.7. With mixcr v2.1.11, UMI consensuses were aligned to TRA and TRB V and J templates and assembled into clonotypes. Expanded or contracted clonotypes were those called significant by both edgeR and NoisET, with noise models trained on biological replicates. For edgeR calls, the cutoffs were a false discovery rate-adjusted p below 0.01 and a log2 fold-change threshold of 1. As an exploratory analysis of dynamics, max-normalized trajectories of the 1000 most abundant clonotypes were examined by PCA with hierarchical clustering. Each responding clone was given a CD4 or CD8 phenotype based on the CD4+ and CD8+ repertoires, which had been sequenced separately. Through fastp at Q25 and MiXCR, TCRdb rebuilt clones from the public reads, retaining in-frame beta chains. When rows share a CDR3 protein, they turn into one entry using the most common DNA and genes. The V and J calls follow TCRdb's processing rather than the paper's. This sample holds hundreds of thousands of distinct CDR3 sequences; less than 25% were observed only once. The top ten clones comprise approximately 8.4% of the sample.

This chain is built from TRBV7-6 and TRBJ2-7; 9 central bases correspond to TRBD1. The sample consisted of PBMCs or a T cell subset sorted from them (not recorded which). The sequence was obtained from an adult woman who had mild COVID-19 (a few samples of this study predate the infection). The sample titles of this study are shuffled in the database, so cell type and time point are left out; the donor was told from shared clones. The nucleotide sequence is TGTGCCAGCAGCTTAGGACAGGGGGACAACTACGAGCAGTACTTC. Translated, it reads CASSLGQGDNYEQYF.